The clone carrying this TCR beta chain turned up a few times. Its antigen remains unknown. These data belong to a study of beta chain features in type 1 diabetes. Looking at the study overall: Age, gender and cell yields were similar between patients and healthy donors.

This CDR3 is 14 amino acids long. In germline, CDR1 is GTSNPN, CDR2 SVGIG (reference sequence). The study reverse transcribed the entire isolated RNA, so it sequenced expressed TCRB transcripts. Clones were sequenced by immunoSEQ multiplex PCR, and TCRdb holds only the in-frame ones, with some missing. The table shows some 230,000 clones, with 9.6% occurring only once. Broader study findings: Researchers report that Type 1 diabetes patients had moderately but significantly shorter TCRB CDR3s across all four CD4+ subsets.

The chain combines TRBV30 with TRBJ2-2; maybe TRBD1 (5 bases). The source of this sequence is a woman aged 18-29 years in good health. The specimen sequenced was naive CD4+ T cells from blood. The DNA of the CDR3 is TGTGCTTCGACCCCAGGGAATAATCCCGGGGAGCTGTTTTTT. Translated: CASTPGNNPGELFF. Full variable domain (rest looked up from reference TRBV30 and TRBJ2-2): SQTIHQWPATLVQPVGSPLSLECTVEGTSNPNLYWYRQAAGRGLQLLFYSVGIGQISSEVPQNLSASRPQDRQFILSSKKLLLSDSGFYLCASTPGNNPGELFFGEGSRLTVL.